This entry describes one TCR beta chain. The antigen remains undetermined. The sample is drawn from a study of PD-L1 blockade in urothelial cancer. Study summary: Patients arrived having already received 0 to 3 prior chemotherapy regimens. Broader study findings: Below-median TCR clonality that was measured in pretreatment blood predicted better survival.

This table comes from immunoSEQ multiplex PCR, and its TCRdb copy is limited to in-frame clones, with some not included. The sample has about 81,000 clones; 90% are singletons. V dropped 6 bases and J dropped 7 bases, with 18 bases sitting between them. There are 15 residues in the CDR3. The germline gives CDR1 MNHNS, CDR2 SASEGT. Specimen: PBMCs, collected around atezolizumab (anti-PD-L1) treatment. This TCR derives from a man aged 55 to 70 with urothelial cancer. This chain joins TRBV6-1 and TRBJ1-4; D remains ambiguous. This chain's CDR3 is CASRIDPTSGEKLFF. Here the CDR3 DNA reads TGTGCCAGCAGAATTGACCCCACGTCGGGTGAAAAACTGTTTTTT.